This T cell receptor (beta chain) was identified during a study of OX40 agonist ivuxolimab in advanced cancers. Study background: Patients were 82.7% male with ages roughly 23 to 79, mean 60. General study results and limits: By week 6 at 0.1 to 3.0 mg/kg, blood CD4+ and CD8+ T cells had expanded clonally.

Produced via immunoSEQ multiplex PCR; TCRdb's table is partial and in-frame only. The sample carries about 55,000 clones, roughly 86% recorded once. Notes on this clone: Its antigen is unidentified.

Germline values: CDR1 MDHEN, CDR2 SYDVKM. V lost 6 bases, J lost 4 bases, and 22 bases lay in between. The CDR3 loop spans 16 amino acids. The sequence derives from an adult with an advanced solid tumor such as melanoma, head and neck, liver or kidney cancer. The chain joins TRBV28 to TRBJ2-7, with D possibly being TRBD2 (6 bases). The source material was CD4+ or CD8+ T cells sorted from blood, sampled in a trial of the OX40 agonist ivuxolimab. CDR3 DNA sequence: TGTGCCAGCAGCAAGCCCCCGGGACTTGTCCCTTACGAGCAGTACTTC. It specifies CASSKPPGLVPYEQYF.